The 14 T cell receptor beta chains below come from one sample, sequenced in a study of radiation and T cells in renal cell carcinoma. Using immunoSEQ multiplex PCR, the repertoire was profiled, and TCRdb retains in-frame clones only, with some absent. This sample has about 78,000 clones, with 70% to 90% found just once. Time point of the sample: blood 4 weeks post-SBRT, at nephrectomy. Treatment: 15 Gy SBRT to primary tumor, nephrectomy 4 weeks later. The specimen comprised blood, sampled from a patient whose treatment included radiotherapy and nephrectomy. All receptors derive from a woman in her sixties or seventies with renal cell carcinoma.

V usage is TRBV2 and J usage is TRBJ1-2; D is ambiguous. Germline V gene sequence: CDR1 SNHLY, CDR2 FYNNEI. The CDR3 totals 13 residues. Trimming removed 4 bases at V and 2 bases at J, with 8 bases between. The CDR3 DNA sequence: TGTGCCAGCAGTGTAAAAGGGAACTATGGCTACACCTTC. Translated: CASSVKGNYGYTF.

The chain joins TRBV6-1 to TRBJ2-7; TRBD1 agrees at 8 bases. V lost 4 bases and J lost 6; bases outside the gene matches: 8. The CDR3 spans 14 residues. Germline V gives CDR1 MNHNS, CDR2 SASEGT. The CDR3 is CASSAKVDRVEQYF. CDR3 nucleotide sequence: TGTGCCAGCAGTGCGAAAGTGGACAGGGTCGAGCAGTACTTC.

This clone was detected only a few times. The chain couples TRBV7-2 to TRBJ1-6; TRBD1 is a possible D gene (5 bases). Trimming removed 5 bases from V and 12 bases from J, with 14 bases in between. CDR1 is SGHTA and CDR2 is FQGNSA in the germline V gene. This CDR3 comprises 13 residues. The CDR3 DNA reads TGTGCCAGCAGCGAGGGACCGACGGGACCCCTCCACTTT. Protein: CASSEGPTGPLHF.

V and J are TRBV19 and TRBJ2-4; D tentatively reads TRBD1 or TRBD2 (6 bases each). This CDR3 is 14 amino acids long. Germline V lookup: CDR1 LNHDA, CDR2 SQIVND (reference sequence). V dropped 3 bases and J dropped 2 bases, with 8 bases sitting between them. The CDR3 coding sequence is TGTGCCAGTAGTATCCGGGGGCCCAAAAACATTCAGTACTTC. This sequence encodes CASSIRGPKNIQYF.

This clone has just one count. The V call is TRBV7-9, the J call TRBJ1-1, with TRBD1 as a possible D gene (5 bases). Germline V lookup: CDR1 SEHNR, CDR2 FQNEAQ (reference sequence). The CDR3 runs 15 residues. The V and J ends lost 1 base and 5 bases respectively, with 14 bases between them. The CDR3, as DNA: TGTGCCAGCAGCTTAGTTCAGGGCTCCGGAACTGAAGCTTTCTTT. Translated: CASSLVQGSGTEAFF.

This rearrangement joins TRBV7-2 to TRBJ1-1; 8 nucleotides match TRBD1. Trimming removed 4 bases from V and 10 bases from J; junction bases left unmatched: 8. Per the germline V gene, CDR1 is SGHTA and CDR2 is FQGNSA. The CDR3 spans 13 residues. This CDR3 is CASSSDRAYGAFF. As DNA, the CDR3 is TGTGCCAGCAGCTCGGACAGGGCCTACGGAGCTTTCTTT.

V is TRBV5-1 and J is TRBJ2-2; TRBD2 aligns across 13 bases. The J segment lost 0 bases and the V segment lost 4 bases, leaving 6 bases of the junction unmatched. The CDR3 has 18 amino acids. CDR1 and CDR2 from the germline V gene are SGHRS and YFSETQ. CDR3 sequence reads: CASSPRTSGGPNTGELFF. DNA of the CDR3: TGCGCCAGCAGCCCGAGGACTAGCGGGGGACCGAACACCGGGGAGCTGTTTTTT.

The V gene is TRBV5-4, the J gene TRBJ2-5; 7 bases are a match to TRBD2. Germline V gene data show CDR1 as SGHNT and CDR2 as YYREEE (reference sequence). The ends lost 4 bases at V and 2 bases at J; junction bases unmatched: 8. CDR3 length equals 15 residues. Here the CDR3 DNA reads TGTGCCAGCAGCCCCCCAGCGGGGCGTCAAGAGACCCAGTACTTC. It translates to CASSPPAGRQETQYF. Full variable domain (missing parts from reference TRBV5-4 and TRBJ2-5): ETGVTQSPTHLIKTRGQQVTLRCSSQSGHNTVSWYQQALGQGPQFIFQYYREEENGRGNFPPRFSGLQFPNYSSELNVNALELDDSALYLCASSPPAGRQETQYFGPGTRLLVL.

V gene TRBV9 combines with J gene TRBJ1-2; no clear D gene. The germline V and J ends were trimmed by 0 bases and 8 bases, with 11 bases remaining between them. This CDR3 has 13 amino acids. The germline V gene has CDR1 SGDLS and CDR2 YYNGEE. The CDR3 is CASSVGLVEGYTF. CDR3 in DNA: TGTGCCAGCAGCGTAGGGCTGGTTGAGGGCTACACCTTC. Full variable domain (rest looked up from reference TRBV9 and TRBJ1-2): DSGVTQTPKHLITATGQRVTLRCSPRSGDLSVYWYQQSLDQGLQFLIQYYNGEERAKGNILERFSAQQFPDLHSELNLSSLELGDSALYFCASSVGLVEGYTFGSGTRLTVV.

The table lists this clone with a count of one. The chain combines TRBV6-5 with TRBJ1-2; 11 bases match TRBD1. CDR1 and CDR2 from the germline V gene are MNHEY and SVGAGI. This CDR3 has 15 residues. Trimming took 7 bases from V and 7 from J; bases not matched to a gene: 11. The DNA for the CDR3 is TGTGCCAGCACCCACCCGGGACAGGGGGTTGTTGGCTACACCTTC. This codes for CASTHPGQGVVGYTF.

V gene TRBV5-8 combines with J gene TRBJ2-7; D is possibly TRBD2 (6 bases). Trimming stripped 2 bases from V and 0 bases from J, with 15 bases between. This CDR3 spans 16 amino acids. Looked up from germline, CDR1 is SGHTS and CDR2 is YDEGEE. CDR3 residues: CASSFSGTSLSYEQYF. As DNA, the CDR3 is TGTGCCAGCAGCTTCTCCGGGACTTCTCTCTCCTACGAGCAGTACTTC.

This chain links TRBV7-2 with TRBJ2-4, with D possibly called TRBD1 or TRBD2 (5 bases each). The ends were cut back, 4 bases at V and 7 bases at J, with 17 bases in the middle. The CDR3 contains 15 residues. Germline assignment: CDR1 SGHTA and CDR2 FQGNSA. The CDR3 region has the DNA TGTGCCAGCAGCTCCCATCGGGACGGAGTGAACATTCAGTACTTC. Translation gives CASSSHRDGVNIQYF.

The chain recombines TRBV5-4 with TRBJ2-1, with 7 bases matching TRBD2. Germline CDR1 reads SGHNT; CDR2 reads YYREEE (reference sequence). This CDR3 comprises 16 residues. V gave up 0 bases and J gave up 3 bases; unmatched junction bases: 6. The CDR3 here is CASSLGRLAVYNEQFF. DNA for the CDR3: TGTGCCAGCAGCTTGGGTCGGCTAGCGGTCTACAATGAGCAGTTCTTC.

J is TRBJ1-6 and V is TRBV6-6, with D maybe TRBD1 (5 bases). CDR3 length equals 11 residues. In germline, CDR1 is MNHNY, CDR2 SVGAGI (reference sequence). As DNA, the CDR3 is TGTGCAACCAGGGATAATTCACCCCTCCACTTT. Translating it yields CATRDNSPLHF.